These T cell receptor beta chains were read from a single sample in a study of blood T cell repertoires in COVID-19. The data were produced by immunoSEQ multiplex PCR, yet TCRdb's version contains in-frame clones alone and is incomplete. In the table there are hundreds of thousands of clones, 88% of which are singletons. The sample was peripheral blood. Receptor source: a woman aged 70-85 years with COVID-19, enrolled during active disease. CDR3s include the opening cysteine and the closing phenylalanine or tryptophan. The order of the fields is J gene, V gene, clone size, D gene, CDR3 DNA, CDR3 protein. A D gene is named only where the DNA matches it firmly. For some rows the clone size is stated as once, few or many, or as a class when expanded; others skip it.

TRBJ1-2,TRBV28,few,NA,TGTGCCAGCAGTCCCGGGGGGAGTTCTAACTATGGCTACACCTTC,CASSPGGSSNYGYTF
TRBJ1-4,TRBV6-1,NA,NA,TGTGCCAGCAGTGAATCCCGAGGGGAAAAACTGTTTTTT,CASSESRGEKLFF
TRBJ2-7,TRBV5-6,NA,NA,TGTGCCAGCAGCTTGGGTGGGAGAGGCTCCTACGAGCAGTACTTC,CASSLGGRGSYEQYF
TRBJ1-2,TRBV19,NA,NA,TGTGCCAGTAGTAACCTTCAGGGCCCAGCTAACTATGGCTACACCTTC,CASSNLQGPANYGYTF
TRBJ1-4,TRBV2,NA,NA,TGTGCCAGCGGTCGAGACAGGACCCACTCCAATTATGAAAAACTGTTTTTT,CASGRDRTHSNYEKLFF
TRBJ1-4,TRBV5-6,few,NA,TGTGCCAGCGCCTCGGGGATAGGTAATGAAAAACTGTTTTTT,CASASGIGNEKLFF
TRBJ1-5,TRBV19,NA,NA,TGTGCCAGTAGTGGACCGGGCCCCGGAGGAAATCAGCCCCAGCATTTT,CASSGPGPGGNQPQHF
TRBJ1-1,TRBV6-5,NA,NA,TGTGCCAGCAGTTCAGGGGCTCTGCACACTGAAGCTTTCTTT,CASSSGALHTEAFF
TRBJ2-1,TRBV9,once,NA,TGTGCCAGCAGCCTTACCGGGACTGGGGCCTACAATGAGCAGTTCTTC,CASSLTGTGAYNEQFF
TRBJ2-2,TRBV28,NA,NA,TGTGCCAGCACCCGGGGGGGAGGGGGCAACACCGGGGAGCTGTTTTTT,CASTRGGGGNTGELFF
TRBJ2-1,TRBV10-3,NA,TRBD2,TGTGCCATCAGTTCCTTCACTAGCGGGGGTAACAATGAGCAGTTCTTC,CAISSFTSGGNNEQFF
TRBJ1-1,TRBV5-1,NA,TRBD1,TGCGCCAGCAGCTCGGACAGGGTGAACACTGAAGCTTTCTTT,CASSSDRVNTEAFF
TRBJ1-6,TRBV28,NA,NA,TGTGCCAGCAGGTCAAGGGGGTCTAATTCACCCCTCCACTTT,CASRSRGSNSPLHF
TRBJ2-7,TRBV28,NA,TRBD1,TGTGCCAGCAGTCCCCGGGACAGGGCGGCTCACGAGCAGTACTTC,CASSPRDRAAHEQYF
TRBJ2-1,TRBV9,NA,NA,TGTGCCAGCAGCGTGGCGGGGCGAGGGGCCCATGAGCAGTTCTTC,CASSVAGRGAHEQFF
TRBJ2-7,TRBV5-1,few,NA,TGCGCCAGCAGCTTGGAGGGAGGTCCGGGGGAGCAGTACTTC,CASSLEGGPGEQYF
TRBJ1-1,TRBV2,NA,TRBD1,TGTGCCAGCAGAACAGGGGTTAACACTGAAGCTTTCTTT,CASRTGVNTEAFF
TRBJ2-5,TRBV9,once,NA,TGTGCCAGCAGCCTCAGAGGAGGGATCGTCCAAGAGACCCAGTACTTC,CASSLRGGIVQETQYF
TRBJ1-1,TRBV27,NA,NA,TGTGCCAGCAGTTTTTCGGGGGAAAACACTGAAGCTTTCTTT,CASSFSGENTEAFF
TRBJ2-4,TRBV28,NA,NA,TGTGCCAGCAGTCCAACACAGGGTGGGTCACAAAACATTCAGTACTTC,CASSPTQGGSQNIQYF
TRBJ1-2,TRBV24-1,NA,NA,TGTGCCACCAGTGACTCCTATGGCTACACCTTC,CATSDSYGYTF
TRBJ2-7,TRBV5-1,NA,TRBD2,TGCGCCAGCAGCTTGGAGGCGGGGGGGTACGAGCAGTACTTC,CASSLEAGGYEQYF
TRBJ1-1,TRBV6-2/TRBV6-3,NA,NA,TGTGCCAGCAGTTACGATTTAACATCTCTCACTGAAGCTTTCTTT,CASSYDLTSLTEAFF
TRBJ1-1,TRBV7-7,NA,NA,TGTGCCAGCAGCCTTACTAGGAACACTGAAGCTTTCTTT,CASSLTRNTEAFF
TRBJ1-4,TRBV5-1,NA,TRBD1,TGCGCCAGCAGCTTGGGGACAGGTGAAAAACTGTTTTTT,CASSLGTGEKLFF
TRBJ1-3,TRBV5-4,NA,NA,TGTGCCAGCAGCTTGGCCGGAACAGCAACTGGAAACACCATATATTTT,CASSLAGTATGNTIYF
TRBJ2-5,TRBV7-6,NA,TRBD1,TGTGCCAGCAGCTCAAACGGCGGGACAGGGGAAGAGACCCAGTACTTC,CASSSNGGTGEETQYF
TRBJ2-7,TRBV7-2,once,TRBD2,TGTGCCAGCTCGCGGACTAGCGGGTCCTACGAGCAGTACTTC,CASSRTSGSYEQYF
TRBJ2-5,TRBV2,NA,TRBD2,TGTGCCAGCAGTGGGTCTAGCGGGGGTGAGACCCAGTACTTC,CASSGSSGGETQYF